This T cell receptor (beta chain) was recovered during a study of human T cells and chemical hapten exposure. General observations from the study: PT1 expanded TCR counts and patch test score were linked, and their correlation was positive.

This clonotype was detected only a few times. Its antigen is unidentified. MiXCR, applied by TCRdb to the RACE reads, yields one record per CDR3 protein. The data show 150,000 to 200,000 distinct CDR3 sequences, with more than 20% seen just once and around 2.5% held by the top ten. Time point here: patch test 3, about 24 weeks after DPC sensitization. Treatment in this sample: therapeutic diphenylcyclopropenone sensitization with weekly scalp DPC. Blood draws came before every patch-test application. This CDR3 is 14 amino acids long. Germline V gene lookup returns CDR1 MNHEY and CDR2 SVGAGI. V lost 3 bases, J lost 0 bases, and 7 bases lay in between.

Specimen: whole blood, collected in connection with sensitization to the hapten diphenylcyclopropenone (DPC). The chain is built from TRBV6-5 and TRBJ2-3, with D perhaps being TRBD1 or TRBD2 (5 bases each). The sequence derives from a woman between 35 and 50 years old with alopecia areata. Some clones in this sample may be carry-over from other donors' samples. The CDR3 coding sequence is TGTGCCAGCAGTTATGGGGGTAGCACAGATACGCAGTATTTT. Its protein is CASSYGGSTDTQYF.